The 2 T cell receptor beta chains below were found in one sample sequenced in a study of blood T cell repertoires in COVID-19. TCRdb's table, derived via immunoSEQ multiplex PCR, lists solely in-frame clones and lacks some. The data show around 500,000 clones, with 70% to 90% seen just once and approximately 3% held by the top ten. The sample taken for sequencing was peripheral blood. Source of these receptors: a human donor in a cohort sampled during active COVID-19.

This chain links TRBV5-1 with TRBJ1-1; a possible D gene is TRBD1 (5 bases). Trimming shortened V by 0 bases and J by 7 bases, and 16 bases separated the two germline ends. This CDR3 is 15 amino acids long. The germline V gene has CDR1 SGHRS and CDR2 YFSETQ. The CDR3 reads CASSLEVVGGDEAFF. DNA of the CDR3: TGCGCCAGCAGCTTGGAGGTAGTAGGAGGGGATGAAGCTTTCTTT.

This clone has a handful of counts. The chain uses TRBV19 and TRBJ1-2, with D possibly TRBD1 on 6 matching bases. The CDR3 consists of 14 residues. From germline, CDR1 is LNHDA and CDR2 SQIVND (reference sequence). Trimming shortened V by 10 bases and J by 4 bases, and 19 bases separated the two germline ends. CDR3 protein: CATRRQESSYGYTF. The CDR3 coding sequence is TGTGCCACCCGACGACAGGAGAGCTCCTATGGCTACACCTTC.